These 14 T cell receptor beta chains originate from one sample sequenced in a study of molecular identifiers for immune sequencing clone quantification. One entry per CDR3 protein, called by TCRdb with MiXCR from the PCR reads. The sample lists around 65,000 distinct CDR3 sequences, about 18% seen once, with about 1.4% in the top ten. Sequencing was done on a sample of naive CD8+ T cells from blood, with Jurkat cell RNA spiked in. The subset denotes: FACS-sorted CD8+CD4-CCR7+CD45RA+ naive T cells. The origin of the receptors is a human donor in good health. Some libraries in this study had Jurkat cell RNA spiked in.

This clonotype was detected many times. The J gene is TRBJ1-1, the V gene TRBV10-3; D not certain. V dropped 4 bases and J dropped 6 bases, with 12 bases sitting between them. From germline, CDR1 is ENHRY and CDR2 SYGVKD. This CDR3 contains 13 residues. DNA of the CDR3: TGTGCCATCAGTGTCGGGGTGGTCGCTGAAGCTTTCTTT. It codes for CAISVGVVAEAFF.

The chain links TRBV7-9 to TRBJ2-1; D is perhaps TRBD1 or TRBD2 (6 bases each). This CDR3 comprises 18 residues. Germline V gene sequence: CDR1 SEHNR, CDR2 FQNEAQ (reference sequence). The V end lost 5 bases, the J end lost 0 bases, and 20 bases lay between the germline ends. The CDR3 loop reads CASSPQAGGGHSYNEQFF. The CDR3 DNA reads TGTGCCAGCAGCCCACAAGCTGGAGGGGGACACTCCTACAATGAGCAGTTCTTC.

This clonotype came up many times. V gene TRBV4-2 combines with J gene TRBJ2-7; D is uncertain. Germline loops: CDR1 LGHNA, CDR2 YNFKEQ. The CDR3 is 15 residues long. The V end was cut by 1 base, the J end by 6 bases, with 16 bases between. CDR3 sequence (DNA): TGTGCCAGCAGCCAAGTCGGTCCCCGGTTGGGCGAGCAGTACTTC. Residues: CASSQVGPRLGEQYF.

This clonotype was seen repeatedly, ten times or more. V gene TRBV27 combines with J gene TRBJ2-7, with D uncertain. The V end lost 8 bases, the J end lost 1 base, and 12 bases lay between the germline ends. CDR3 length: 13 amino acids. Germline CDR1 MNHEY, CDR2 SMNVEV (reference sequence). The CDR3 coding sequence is TGTGCCAGCGGTTGGGCAAATTCCTACGAGCAGTACTTC. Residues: CASGWANSYEQYF.

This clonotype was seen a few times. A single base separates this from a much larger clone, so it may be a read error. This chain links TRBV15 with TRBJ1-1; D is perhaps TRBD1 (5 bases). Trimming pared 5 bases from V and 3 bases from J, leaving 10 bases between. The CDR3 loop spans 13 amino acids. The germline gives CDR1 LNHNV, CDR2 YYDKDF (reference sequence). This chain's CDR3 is CATSARAYTEAFF. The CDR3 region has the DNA TGTGCCACCAGCGCCAGGGCGTACACTGAAGCTTTCTTT. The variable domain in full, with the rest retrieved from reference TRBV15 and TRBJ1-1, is DAMVIQNPRYQVTQFGKPVTLSCSQTLNHNVMYWYQQKSSQAPKLLFHYYDKDFNNEADTPDNFQSRRPNTSFCFLDIRSPGLGDTAMYLCATSARAYTEAFFGQGTRLTVV.

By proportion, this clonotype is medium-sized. The CDR3 spells CASSSDLEAGDGADTQYF. Written as DNA, the CDR3 is TGTGCCAGCAGCTCTGACCTGGAAGCGGGAGATGGGGCAGATACGCAGTATTTT. The gene calls are TRBV7-9 and TRBJ2-3; 8 bases map to TRBD2. There are 18 residues in the CDR3. V shed 4 bases and J 4 bases; nucleotides not matched to a gene: 16. Looked up from germline, CDR1 is SEHNR and CDR2 is FQNEAQ (reference sequence).

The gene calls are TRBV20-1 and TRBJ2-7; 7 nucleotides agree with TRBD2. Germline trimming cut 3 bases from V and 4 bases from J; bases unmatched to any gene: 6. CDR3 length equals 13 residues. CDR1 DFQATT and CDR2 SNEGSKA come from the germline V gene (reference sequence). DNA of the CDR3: TGCAGTGCTAGGATGCCTAGCGGATACGAGCAGTACTTC. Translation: CSARMPSGYEQYF.

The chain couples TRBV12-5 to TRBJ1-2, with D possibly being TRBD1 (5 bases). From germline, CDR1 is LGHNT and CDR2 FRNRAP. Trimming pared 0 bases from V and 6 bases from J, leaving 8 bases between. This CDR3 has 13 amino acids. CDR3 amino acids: CASGLVPGDGYTF. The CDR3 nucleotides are TGTGCTAGTGGTTTGGTACCGGGGGATGGCTACACCTTC. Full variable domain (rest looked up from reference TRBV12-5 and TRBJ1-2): DARVTQTPRHKVTEMGQEVTMRCQPILGHNTVFWYRQTMMQGLELLAYFRNRAPLDDSGMPKDRFSAEMPDATLATLKIQPSEPRDSAVYFCASGLVPGDGYTFGSGTRLTVV.

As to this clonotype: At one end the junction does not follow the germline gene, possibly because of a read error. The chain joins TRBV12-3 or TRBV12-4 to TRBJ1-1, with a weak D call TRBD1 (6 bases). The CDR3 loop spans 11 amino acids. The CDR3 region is CASSFGQRGGF. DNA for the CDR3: TGTGCCAGCAGTTTCGGACAGCGGGGTGGATTT.

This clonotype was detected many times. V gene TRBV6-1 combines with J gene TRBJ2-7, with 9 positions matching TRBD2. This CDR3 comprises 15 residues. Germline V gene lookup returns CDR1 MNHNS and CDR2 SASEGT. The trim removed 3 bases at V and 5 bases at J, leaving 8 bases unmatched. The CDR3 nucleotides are TGTGCCAGCAGTGAGTCTCGGATAGCGGGAGACGAGCAGTACTTC. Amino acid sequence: CASSESRIAGDEQYF.

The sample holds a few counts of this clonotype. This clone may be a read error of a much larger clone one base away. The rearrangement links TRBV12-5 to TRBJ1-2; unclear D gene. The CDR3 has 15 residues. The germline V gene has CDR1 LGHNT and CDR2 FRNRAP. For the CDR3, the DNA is TGTGCTAGTGGTTTGGCTATTGGACCCCCCGACGGCTACGCCTTC. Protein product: CASGLAIGPPDGYAF.

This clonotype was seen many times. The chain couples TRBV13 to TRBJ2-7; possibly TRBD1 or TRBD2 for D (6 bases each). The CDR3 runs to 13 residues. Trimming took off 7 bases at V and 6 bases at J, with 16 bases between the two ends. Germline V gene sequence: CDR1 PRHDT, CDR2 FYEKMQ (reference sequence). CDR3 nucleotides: TGTGCCAGCACCTTCGGGGGCGGGGTCGAGCAGTACTTC. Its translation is CASTFGGGVEQYF.

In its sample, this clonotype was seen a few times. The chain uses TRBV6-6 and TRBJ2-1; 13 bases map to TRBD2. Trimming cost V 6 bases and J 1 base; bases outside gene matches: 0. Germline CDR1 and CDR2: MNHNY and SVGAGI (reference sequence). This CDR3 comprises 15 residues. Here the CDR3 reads CASRLAGGSYNEQFF. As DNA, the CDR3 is TGTGCCAGCAGACTAGCGGGAGGGTCCTACAATGAGCAGTTCTTC.

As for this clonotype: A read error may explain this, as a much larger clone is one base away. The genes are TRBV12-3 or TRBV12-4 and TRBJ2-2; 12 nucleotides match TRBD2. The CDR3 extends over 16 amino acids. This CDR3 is CASSTLAGGNTGGLFF. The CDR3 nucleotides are TGTGCCAGCAGTACGCTAGCGGGAGGGAACACCGGGGGGCTGTTTTTT.